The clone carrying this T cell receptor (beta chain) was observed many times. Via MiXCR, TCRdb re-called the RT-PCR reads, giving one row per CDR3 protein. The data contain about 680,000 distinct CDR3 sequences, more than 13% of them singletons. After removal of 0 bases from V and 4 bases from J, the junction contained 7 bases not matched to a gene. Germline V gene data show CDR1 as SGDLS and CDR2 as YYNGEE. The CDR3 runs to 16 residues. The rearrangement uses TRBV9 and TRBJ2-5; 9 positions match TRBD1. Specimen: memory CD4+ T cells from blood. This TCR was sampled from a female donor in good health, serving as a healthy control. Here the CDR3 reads CASSVAPQGAGETQYF. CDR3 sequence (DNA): TGTGCCAGCAGCGTAGCTCCACAGGGGGCTGGAGAGACCCAGTACTTC.